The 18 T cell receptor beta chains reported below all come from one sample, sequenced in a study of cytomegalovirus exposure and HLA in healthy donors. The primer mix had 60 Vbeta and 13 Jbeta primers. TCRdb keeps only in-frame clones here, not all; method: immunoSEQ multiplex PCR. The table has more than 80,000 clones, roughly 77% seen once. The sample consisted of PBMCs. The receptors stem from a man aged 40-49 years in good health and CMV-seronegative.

The CDR3 here is CASSLKADSYEQYF. Written as DNA, the CDR3 is TGTGCCAGCAGCTTAAAAGCGGACTCCTACGAGCAGTACTTC. This chain uses TRBV7-2 with TRBJ2-7; weak D call: TRBD2 (5 bases). The germline V gene has CDR1 SGHTA and CDR2 FQGNSA. Trimming removed 2 bases at V and 0 bases at J, with 8 bases between. The CDR3 totals 14 residues.

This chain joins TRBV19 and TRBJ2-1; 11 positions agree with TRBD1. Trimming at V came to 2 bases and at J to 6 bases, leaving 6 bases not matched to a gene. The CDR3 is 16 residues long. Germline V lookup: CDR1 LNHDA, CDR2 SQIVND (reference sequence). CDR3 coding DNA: TGTGCCAGTAGTATACCATCCGGGACAGGGGGCAATGAGCAGTTCTTC. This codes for CASSIPSGTGGNEQFF.

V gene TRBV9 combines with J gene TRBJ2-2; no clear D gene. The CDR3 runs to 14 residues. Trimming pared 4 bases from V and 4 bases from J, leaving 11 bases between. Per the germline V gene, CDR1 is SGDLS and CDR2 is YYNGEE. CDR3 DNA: TGTGCCAGCAGCTCCGAGGTTGGCACCGGGGAGCTGTTTTTT. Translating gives CASSSEVGTGELFF.

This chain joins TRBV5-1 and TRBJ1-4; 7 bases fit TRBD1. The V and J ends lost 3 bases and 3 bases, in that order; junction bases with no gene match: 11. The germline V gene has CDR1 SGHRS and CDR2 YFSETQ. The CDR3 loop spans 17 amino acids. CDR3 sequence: CASSSARGGLSNEKLFF. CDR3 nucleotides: TGCGCCAGCAGCTCTGCACGAGGGGGCCTATCTAATGAAAAACTGTTTTTT.

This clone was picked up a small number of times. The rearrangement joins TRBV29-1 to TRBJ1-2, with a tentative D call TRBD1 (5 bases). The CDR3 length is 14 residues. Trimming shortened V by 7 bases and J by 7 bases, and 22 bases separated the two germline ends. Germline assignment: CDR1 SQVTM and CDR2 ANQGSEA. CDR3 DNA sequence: TGCAGCGCTTACCGCCGGGGGTACCTTGGTGGCTACACCTTC. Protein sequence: CSAYRRGYLGGYTF.

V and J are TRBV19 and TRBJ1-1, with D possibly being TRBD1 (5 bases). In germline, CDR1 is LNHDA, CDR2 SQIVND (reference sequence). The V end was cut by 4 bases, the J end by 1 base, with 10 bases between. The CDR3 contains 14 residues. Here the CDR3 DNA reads TGTGCCAGTAGTACCCAGGGCCCGAACACTGAAGCTTTCTTT. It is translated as CASSTQGPNTEAFF.

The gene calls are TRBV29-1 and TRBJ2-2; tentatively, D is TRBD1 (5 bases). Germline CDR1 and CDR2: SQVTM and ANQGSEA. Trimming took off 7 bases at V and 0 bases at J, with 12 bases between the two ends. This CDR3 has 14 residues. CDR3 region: CSARQRSNTGELFF. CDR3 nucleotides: TGCAGCGCCAGACAGCGCTCGAACACCGGGGAGCTGTTTTTT.

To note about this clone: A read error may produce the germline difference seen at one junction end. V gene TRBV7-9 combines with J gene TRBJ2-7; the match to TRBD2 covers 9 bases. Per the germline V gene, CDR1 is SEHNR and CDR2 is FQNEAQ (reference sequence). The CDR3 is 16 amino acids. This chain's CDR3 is CSSSLGVAGDSYEQYF. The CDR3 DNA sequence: TGTTCCAGCAGCTTAGGGGTAGCGGGGGACTCCTACGAGCAGTACTTC.

The CDR3 sequence is CASQGNNSPLHF. The CDR3, as DNA: TGTGCCAGTCAGGGGAATAATTCACCCCTCCACTTT. The rearrangement uses TRBV6-1 and TRBJ1-6, with D possibly matching TRBD1 (6 bases). This CDR3 spans 12 amino acids. Germline V gives CDR1 MNHNS, CDR2 SASEGT. The V end was cut by 9 bases, the J end by 5 bases, with 8 bases between.

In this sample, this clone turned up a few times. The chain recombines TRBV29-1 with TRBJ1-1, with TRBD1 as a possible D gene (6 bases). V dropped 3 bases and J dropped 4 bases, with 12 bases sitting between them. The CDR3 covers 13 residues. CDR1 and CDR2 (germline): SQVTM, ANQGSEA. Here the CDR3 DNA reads TGCAGCGTTGATAGGGGGGGGACCACTGAAGCTTTCTTT. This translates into CSVDRGGTTEAFF.

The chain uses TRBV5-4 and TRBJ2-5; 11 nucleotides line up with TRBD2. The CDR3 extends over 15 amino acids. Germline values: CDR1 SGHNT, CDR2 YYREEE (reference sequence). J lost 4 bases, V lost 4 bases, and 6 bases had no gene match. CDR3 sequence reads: CASSGGTSGLETQYF. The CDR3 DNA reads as TGTGCCAGCAGCGGCGGGACTAGCGGATTAGAGACCCAGTACTTC.

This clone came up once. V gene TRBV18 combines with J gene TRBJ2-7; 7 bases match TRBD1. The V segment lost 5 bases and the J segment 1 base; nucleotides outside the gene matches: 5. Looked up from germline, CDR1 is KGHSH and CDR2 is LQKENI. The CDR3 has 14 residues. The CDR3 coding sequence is TGTGCCAGCTCAGTGGGACAGCCTTCCTACGAGCAGTACTTC. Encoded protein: CASSVGQPSYEQYF.

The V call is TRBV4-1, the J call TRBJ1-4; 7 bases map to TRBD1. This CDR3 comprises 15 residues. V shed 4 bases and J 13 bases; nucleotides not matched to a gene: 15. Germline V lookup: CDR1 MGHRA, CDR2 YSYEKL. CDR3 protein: CASSPGDRGVFGLFF. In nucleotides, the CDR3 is TGCGCCAGCAGCCCCGGGGACAGAGGCGTATTTGGACTGTTTTTT.

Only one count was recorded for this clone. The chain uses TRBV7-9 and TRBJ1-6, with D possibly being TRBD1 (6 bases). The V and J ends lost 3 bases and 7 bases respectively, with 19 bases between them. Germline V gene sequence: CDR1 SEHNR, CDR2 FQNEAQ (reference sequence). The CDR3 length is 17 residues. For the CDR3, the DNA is TGTGCCAGCAGCTTGGCCCCGATCGGGAGGGGGAATTCACCCCTCCACTTT. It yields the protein CASSLAPIGRGNSPLHF. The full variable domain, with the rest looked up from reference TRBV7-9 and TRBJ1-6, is DTGVSQNPRHKITKRGQNVTFRCDPISEHNRLYWYRQTLGQGPEFLTYFQNEAQLEKSRLLSDRFSAERPKGSFSTLEIQRTEQGDSAMYLCASSLAPIGRGNSPLHFGNGTRLTVT.

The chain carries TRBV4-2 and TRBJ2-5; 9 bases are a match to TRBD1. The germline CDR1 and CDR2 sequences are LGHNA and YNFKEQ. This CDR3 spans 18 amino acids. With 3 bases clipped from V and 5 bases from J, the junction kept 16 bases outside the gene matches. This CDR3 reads CASSQARSGTGSSETQYF. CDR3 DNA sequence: TGTGCCAGCAGCCAGGCTCGATCCGGGACAGGGTCATCGGAGACCCAGTACTTC.

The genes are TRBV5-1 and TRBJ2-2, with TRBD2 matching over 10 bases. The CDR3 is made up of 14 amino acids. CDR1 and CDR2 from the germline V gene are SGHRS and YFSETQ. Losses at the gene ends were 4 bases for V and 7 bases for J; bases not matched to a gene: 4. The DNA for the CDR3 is TGCGCCAGCAGCCCTACTAGCGGGGTCGGGGAGCTGTTTTTT. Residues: CASSPTSGVGELFF.

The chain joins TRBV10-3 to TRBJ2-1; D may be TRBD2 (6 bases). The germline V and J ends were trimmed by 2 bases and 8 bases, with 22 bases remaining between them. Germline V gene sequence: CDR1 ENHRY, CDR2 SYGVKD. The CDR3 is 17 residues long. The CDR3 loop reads CAISEKGTLDIGHEQFF. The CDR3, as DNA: TGTGCCATCAGTGAGAAGGGGACTCTGGACATCGGACATGAGCAGTTCTTC.

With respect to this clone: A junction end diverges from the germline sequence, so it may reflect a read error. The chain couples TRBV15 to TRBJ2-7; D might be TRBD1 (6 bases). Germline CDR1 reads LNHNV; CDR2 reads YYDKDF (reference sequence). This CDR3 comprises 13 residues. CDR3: CATSRDLDSHRHF. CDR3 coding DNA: TGTGCCACCAGCAGAGATCTGGACAGCCATCGGCACTTC.